This T cell receptor beta chain was identified during a study of cytomegalovirus exposure and HLA in healthy donors. Both 60 Vbeta primers and 13 Jbeta primers went into the PCR. Some clones are missing from TCRdb's copy, which holds only in-frame ones; the method was immunoSEQ multiplex PCR. The data show 65,000 to 85,000 clones, with roughly two thirds seen just once and 4.9% held by the top ten. V shed 4 bases and J 3 bases; nucleotides not matched to a gene: 4. Germline-derived CDR1 and CDR2 are PRHDT and FYEKMQ (reference sequence). The CDR3 is made up of 14 amino acids. In the case of this clone: Its antigen is still unknown.

General observations from the study: The authors assumed roughly uniform sequencing depth across donors for presence/absence analyses.

Sequencing was carried out using PBMCs. The chain couples TRBV13 to TRBJ1-2; 8 nucleotides line up with TRBD1. The sequence derives from a man in his fifties or sixties in good health and CMV-seropositive. CDR3 in amino acids: CASSSETGDYGYTF. DNA of the CDR3: TGTGCCAGCAGCTCCGAGACAGGGGACTATGGCTACACCTTC.